This TCR beta chain originates from a study of T cells after posttransplantation cyclophosphamide. Study observations and caveats: Later blood repertoires were often dominated by clones from the donor CD8+ memory compartment.

Profiled with immunoSEQ multiplex PCR; TCRdb holds only in-frame clones, not every one. The repertoire yields roughly 35,000 clones, none seen only once; the top ten contain about 1.2%. The CDR3 totals 13 residues. Trimming stripped 8 bases from V and 4 bases from J, with 15 bases between. Germline loops: CDR1 SGHAT, CDR2 FQNNGV. This clone was detected many times. Its target is unknown. The source is a girl between 5 and 17 years old in good health, CMV-negative, and a related stem cell transplant donor. Sequenced sample: PBMCs. The gene calls are TRBV11-2 and TRBJ2-7; tentative D call: TRBD1 (6 bases). The CDR3 region is CASRGGYRYEQYF. CDR3 nucleotides: TGTGCCAGCCGTGGGGGCTATCGGTACGAGCAGTACTTC.